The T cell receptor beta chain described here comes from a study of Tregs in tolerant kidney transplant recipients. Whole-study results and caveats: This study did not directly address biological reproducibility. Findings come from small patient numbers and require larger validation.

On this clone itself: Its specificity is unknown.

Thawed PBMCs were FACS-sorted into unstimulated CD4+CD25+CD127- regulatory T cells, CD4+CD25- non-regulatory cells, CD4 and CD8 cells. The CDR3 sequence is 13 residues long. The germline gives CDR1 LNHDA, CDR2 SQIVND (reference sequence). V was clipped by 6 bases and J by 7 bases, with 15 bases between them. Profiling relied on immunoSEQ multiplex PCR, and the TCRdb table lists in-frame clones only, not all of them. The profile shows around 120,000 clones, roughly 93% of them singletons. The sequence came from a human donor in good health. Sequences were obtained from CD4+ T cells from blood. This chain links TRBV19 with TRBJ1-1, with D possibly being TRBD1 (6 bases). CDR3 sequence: CASSPSGASEAFF. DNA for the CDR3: TGTGCCAGTAGCCCCTCGGGGGCTAGTGAAGCTTTCTTT.